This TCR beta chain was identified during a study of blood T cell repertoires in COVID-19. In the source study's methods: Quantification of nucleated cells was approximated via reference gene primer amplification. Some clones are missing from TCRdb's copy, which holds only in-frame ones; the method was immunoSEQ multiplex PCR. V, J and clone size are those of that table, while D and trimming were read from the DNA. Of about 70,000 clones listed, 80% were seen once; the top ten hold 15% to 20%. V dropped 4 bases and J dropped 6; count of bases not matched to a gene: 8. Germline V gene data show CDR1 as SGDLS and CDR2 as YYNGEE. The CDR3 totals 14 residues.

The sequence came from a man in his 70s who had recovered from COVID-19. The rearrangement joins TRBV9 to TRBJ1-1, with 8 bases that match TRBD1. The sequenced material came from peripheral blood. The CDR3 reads CASSQGQGRAEAFF. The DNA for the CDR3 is TGTGCCAGCAGCCAAGGACAGGGACGCGCTGAAGCTTTCTTT.